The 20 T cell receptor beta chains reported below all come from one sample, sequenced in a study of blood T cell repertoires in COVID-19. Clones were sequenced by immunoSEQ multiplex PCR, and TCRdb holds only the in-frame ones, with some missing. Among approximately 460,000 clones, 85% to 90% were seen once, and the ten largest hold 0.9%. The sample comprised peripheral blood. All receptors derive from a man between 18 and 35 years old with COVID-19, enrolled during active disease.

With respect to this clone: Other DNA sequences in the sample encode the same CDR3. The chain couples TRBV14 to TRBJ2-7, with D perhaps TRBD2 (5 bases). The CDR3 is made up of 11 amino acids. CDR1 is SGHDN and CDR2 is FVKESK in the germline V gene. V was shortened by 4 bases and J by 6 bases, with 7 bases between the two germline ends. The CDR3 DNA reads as TGTGCCAGCAGCCTCGGACTCGAGCAGTACTTC. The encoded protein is CASSLGLEQYF.

The CDR3 coding sequence is TGTGCCAGTAGTATAACAGGGGGCGGCACTGAAGCTTTCTTT. Residues: CASSITGGGTEAFF. V usage is TRBV19 and J usage is TRBJ1-1; the match to TRBD1 covers 9 bases. Trimming removed 2 bases from V and 4 bases from J; junction bases left unmatched: 2. This CDR3 is 14 amino acids long. Germline CDR1 is LNHDA and CDR2 is SQIVND (reference sequence).

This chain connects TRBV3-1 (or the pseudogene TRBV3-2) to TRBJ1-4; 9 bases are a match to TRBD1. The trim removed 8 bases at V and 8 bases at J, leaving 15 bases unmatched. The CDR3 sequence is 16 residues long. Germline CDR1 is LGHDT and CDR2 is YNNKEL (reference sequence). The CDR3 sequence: CASYLARRDRAEKLFF. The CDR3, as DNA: TGTGCCAGCTACCTCGCTCGTCGGGACAGGGCCGAAAAACTGTTTTTT.

CDR3 nucleotides: TGTGCCAGTAGACGACTAGCGGGGGAATACACAGATACGCAGTATTTT. Amino acid sequence: CASRRLAGEYTDTQYF. The V call is TRBV19, the J call TRBJ2-3; 12 nucleotides line up with TRBD2. Germline lookup yields CDR1 LNHDA and CDR2 SQIVND (reference sequence). V lost 6 bases, J lost 2 bases, and 6 bases stayed unmatched. CDR3 length: 16 residues.

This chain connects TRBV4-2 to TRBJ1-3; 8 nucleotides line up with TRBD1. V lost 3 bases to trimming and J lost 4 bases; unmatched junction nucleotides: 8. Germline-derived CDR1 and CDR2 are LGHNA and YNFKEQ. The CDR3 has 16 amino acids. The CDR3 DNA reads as TGTGCCAGCAGCCACCCGGGACAGGAGTGGGGAAACACCATATATTTT. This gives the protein CASSHPGQEWGNTIYF.

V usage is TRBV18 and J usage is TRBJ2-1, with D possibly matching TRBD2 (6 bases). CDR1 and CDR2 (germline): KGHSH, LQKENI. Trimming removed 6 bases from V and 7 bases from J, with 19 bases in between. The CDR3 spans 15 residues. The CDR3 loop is CASSNVGTLVNEQFF. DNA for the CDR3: TGTGCCAGCTCTAATGTTGGGACTCTCGTAAATGAGCAGTTCTTC. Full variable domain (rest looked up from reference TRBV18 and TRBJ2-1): NAGVMQNPRHLVRRRGQEARLRCSPMKGHSHVYWYRQLPEEGLKFMVYLQKENIIDESGMPKERFSAEFPKEGPSILRIQQVVRGDSAAYFCASSNVGTLVNEQFFGPGTRLTVL.

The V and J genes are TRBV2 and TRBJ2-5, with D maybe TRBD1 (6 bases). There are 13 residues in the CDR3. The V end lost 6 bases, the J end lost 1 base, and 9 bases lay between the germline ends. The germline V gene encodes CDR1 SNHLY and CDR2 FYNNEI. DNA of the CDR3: TGTGCCAGCAGGATGGACAGCCAAGAGACCCAGTACTTC. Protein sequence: CASRMDSQETQYF.

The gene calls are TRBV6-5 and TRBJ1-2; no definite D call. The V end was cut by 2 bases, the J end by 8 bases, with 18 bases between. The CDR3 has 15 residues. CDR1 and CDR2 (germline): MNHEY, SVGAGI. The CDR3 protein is CASSYDPLKVEGYTF. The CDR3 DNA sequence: TGTGCCAGCAGTTACGATCCCTTAAAAGTTGAGGGCTACACCTTC.

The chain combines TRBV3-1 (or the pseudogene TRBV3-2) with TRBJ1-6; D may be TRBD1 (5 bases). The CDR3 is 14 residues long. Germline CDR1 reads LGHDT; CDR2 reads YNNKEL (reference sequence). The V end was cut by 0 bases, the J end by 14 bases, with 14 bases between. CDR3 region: CASSQDASGGALHF. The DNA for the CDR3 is TGTGCCAGCAGCCAAGATGCATCCGGGGGAGCCCTCCACTTT.

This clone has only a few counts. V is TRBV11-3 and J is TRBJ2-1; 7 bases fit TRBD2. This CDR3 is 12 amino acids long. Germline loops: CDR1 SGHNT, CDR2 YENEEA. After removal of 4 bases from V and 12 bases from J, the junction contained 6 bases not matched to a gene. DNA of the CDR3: TGTGCCAGCAGCTCGGACTCGGGGGGGCAGTTCTTC. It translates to CASSSDSGGQFF.

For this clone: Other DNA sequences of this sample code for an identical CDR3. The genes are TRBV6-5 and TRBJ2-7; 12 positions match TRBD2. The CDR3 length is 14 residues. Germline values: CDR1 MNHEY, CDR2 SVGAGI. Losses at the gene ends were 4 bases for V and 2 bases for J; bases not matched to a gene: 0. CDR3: CASSWTSGTYEQYF. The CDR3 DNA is TGTGCCAGCAGTTGGACTAGCGGGACCTACGAGCAGTACTTC.

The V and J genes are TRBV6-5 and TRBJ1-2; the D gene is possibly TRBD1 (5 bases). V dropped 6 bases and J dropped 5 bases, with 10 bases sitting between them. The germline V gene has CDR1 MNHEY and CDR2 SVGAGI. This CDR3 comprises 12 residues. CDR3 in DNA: TGTGCCAGCAGCCCAGACAGATATGGCTACACCTTC. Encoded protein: CASSPDRYGYTF.

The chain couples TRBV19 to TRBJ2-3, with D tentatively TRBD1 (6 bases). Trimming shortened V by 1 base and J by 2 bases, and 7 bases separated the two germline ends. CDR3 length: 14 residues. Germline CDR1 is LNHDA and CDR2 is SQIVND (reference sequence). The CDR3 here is CASSIGTATDTQYF. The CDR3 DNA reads TGTGCCAGTAGTATAGGGACAGCCACAGATACGCAGTATTTT.

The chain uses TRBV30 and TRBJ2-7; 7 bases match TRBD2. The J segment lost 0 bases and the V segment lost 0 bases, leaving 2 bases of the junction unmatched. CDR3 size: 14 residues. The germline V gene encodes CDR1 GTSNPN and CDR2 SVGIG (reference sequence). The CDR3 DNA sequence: TGTGCCTGGAGTGTAGGGGACTACTCCTACGAGCAGTACTTC. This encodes CAWSVGDYSYEQYF.

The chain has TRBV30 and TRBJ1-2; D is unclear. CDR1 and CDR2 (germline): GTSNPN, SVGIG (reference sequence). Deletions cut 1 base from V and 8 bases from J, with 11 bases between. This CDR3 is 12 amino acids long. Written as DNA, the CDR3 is TGTGCCTGGAGTGCCGGGGAAAACGGCTACACCTTC. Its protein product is CAWSAGENGYTF.

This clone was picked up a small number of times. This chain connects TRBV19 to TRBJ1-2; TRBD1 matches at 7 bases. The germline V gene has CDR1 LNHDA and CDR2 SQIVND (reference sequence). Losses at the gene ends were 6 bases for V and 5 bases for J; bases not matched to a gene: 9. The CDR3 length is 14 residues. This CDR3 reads CASSRQGTRYGYTF. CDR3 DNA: TGTGCCAGTAGCCGACAGGGTACCCGGTATGGCTACACCTTC.

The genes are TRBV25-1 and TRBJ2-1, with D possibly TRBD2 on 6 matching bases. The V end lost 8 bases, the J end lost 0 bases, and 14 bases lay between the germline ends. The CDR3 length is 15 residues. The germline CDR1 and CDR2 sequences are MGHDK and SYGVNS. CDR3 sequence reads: CASSLGGGSYNEQFF. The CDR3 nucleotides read TGTGCCAGCTCCCTCGGGGGAGGCTCCTACAATGAGCAGTTCTTC. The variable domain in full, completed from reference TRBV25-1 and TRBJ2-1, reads EADIYQTPRYLVIGTGKKITLECSQTMGHDKMYWYQQDPGMELHLIHYSYGVNSTEKGDLSSESTVSRIRTEHFPLTLESARPSHTSQYLCASSLGGGSYNEQFFGPGTRLTVL.

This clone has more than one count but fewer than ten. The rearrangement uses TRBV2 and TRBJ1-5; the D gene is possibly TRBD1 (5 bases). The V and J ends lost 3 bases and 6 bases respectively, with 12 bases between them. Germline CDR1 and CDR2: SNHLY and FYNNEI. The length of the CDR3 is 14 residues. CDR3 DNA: TGTGCCAGCAGTGATTCAGGGATCGGTCAGCCCCAGCATTTT. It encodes CASSDSGIGQPQHF.

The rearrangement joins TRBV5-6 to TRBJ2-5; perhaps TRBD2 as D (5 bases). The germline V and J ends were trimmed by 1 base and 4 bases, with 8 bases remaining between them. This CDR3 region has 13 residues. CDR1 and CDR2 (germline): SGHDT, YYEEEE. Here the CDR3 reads CASSLPLAETQYF. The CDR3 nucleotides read TGTGCCAGCAGCTTGCCGCTAGCAGAGACCCAGTACTTC.

The DNA for the CDR3 is TGTGCCAGCAGCCAGTCGGGCGGGGGGAACACCGGGGAGCTGTTTTTT. Its translation: CASSQSGGGNTGELFF. The rearrangement joins TRBV3-1 (or the pseudogene TRBV3-2) to TRBJ2-2; 7 bases align to TRBD2. Germline V gives CDR1 LGHDT, CDR2 YNNKEL (reference sequence). The CDR3 consists of 16 residues. Losses at the gene ends were 3 bases for V and 1 base for J; bases not matched to a gene: 5.